The following is a T cell receptor beta chain sequence with its context. These data come from a study of blood T cell repertoires in COVID-19. On the study more broadly: COVID-19 samples, acute and convalescent, were from the United States, Italy and Spain. Nucleic acid was either cDNA or gDNA, and it came from T cells, B-cell-depleted T cells, or PBMCs.

Germline V lookup: CDR1 KGHSH, CDR2 LQKENI. This CDR3 region has 14 residues. With V trimmed by 6 bases and J by 1 base, 4 bases remained unmatched. Original analysis: By means of reference gene primer amplification, nucleated cell counts were estimated. Method: immunoSEQ multiplex PCR; TCRdb's copy keeps in-frame clones and lacks some. That table furnishes V, J and clone size, whereas the DNA furnished D and trimming. The profile shows around 290,000 clones, more than 70% of them singletons. V and J are TRBV18 and TRBJ2-7, with 9 nucleotides matching TRBD2. This TCR came from a woman between 45 and 65 years old who had recovered from COVID-19. What was sequenced was peripheral blood. CDR3 coding DNA: TGTGCCAGCTCTACTGGACTAGCGTCCTACGAGCAGTACTTC. This translates into CASSTGLASYEQYF.